The 21 T cell receptor beta chains listed next were all sequenced from one sample in a study of molecular identifiers for immune sequencing clone quantification. TCRdb passed the PCR reads through MiXCR, listing each CDR3 protein once. The table includes more than 85,000 distinct CDR3 sequences, about 35% detected once. Sequencing input: naive CD8+ T cells from blood, with Jurkat cell RNA spiked in. The subset: FACS-sorted CD8+CD4-CCR7+CD45RA+ naive T cells. The source is a human donor in good health. Some libraries in this study had Jurkat cell RNA spiked in.

The V call is TRBV7-9, the J call TRBJ1-1, with D uncertain. The CDR3 runs 14 residues. CDR1 is SEHNR, CDR2 FQNEAQ, per germline (reference sequence). The V end was cut by 6 bases, the J end by 7 bases, with 18 bases between. CDR3 in DNA: TGTGCCAGCAGATTCGAGGGCGGGCGAAATGAAGCTTTCTTT. Translating it yields CASRFEGGRNEAFF. Supplemented by reference TRBV7-9 and TRBJ1-1, the full variable domain reads DTGVSQNPRHKITKRGQNVTFRCDPISEHNRLYWYRQTLGQGPEFLTYFQNEAQLEKSRLLSDRFSAERPKGSFSTLEIQRTEQGDSAMYLCASRFEGGRNEAFFGQGTRLTVV.

V gene TRBV20-1 combines with J gene TRBJ2-3; unclear D gene. Germline V CDR1 and CDR2: DFQATT, SNEGSKA (reference sequence). V lost 5 bases to trimming and J lost 1 base, with 10 bases between them. This CDR3 is built from 13 residues. The CDR3 loop is CSAARPGTDTQYF. CDR3 bases: TGCAGTGCTGCTAGGCCCGGCACAGATACGCAGTATTTT.

This chain joins TRBV19 and TRBJ1-5; 9 bases fit TRBD1. Germline CDR1 LNHDA, CDR2 SQIVND (reference sequence). The CDR3 is 16 amino acids. The J segment lost 0 bases and the V segment lost 9 bases, leaving 9 bases of the junction unmatched. CDR3 sequence (DNA): TGTGCCAGCCGGGACAGGGTTCTCCCTAGCAATCAGCCCCAGCATTTT. Translated: CASRDRVLPSNQPQHF.

A remark on this clonotype: This may be a read error, as it is one base from a much larger clone. The CDR3 end shows no conserved phenylalanine or tryptophan, and so a read error is likely. DNA of the CDR3: TGTGCCAGCACCCAGGGCTCCTCCACAGATACGCAGTATCTT. Protein sequence: CASTQGSSTDTQYL. The genes are TRBV28 and TRBJ2-3; D might be TRBD1 (5 bases). V was cut by 7 bases and J by 2 bases, with 13 bases left in between. Germline-derived CDR1 and CDR2 are MDHEN and SYDVKM. The CDR3 is made up of 14 amino acids.

This clonotype was observed a few times. CDR3 sequence: CASSDLSRLQETQYF. The CDR3 nucleotides are TGTGCCAGCAGTGACCTTTCGAGGTTGCAAGAGACCCAGTACTTC. The chain links TRBV25-1 to TRBJ2-5; no reliable D call. Germline lookup yields CDR1 MGHDK and CDR2 SYGVNS. CDR3 length equals 15 residues. With 3 bases removed from V and 2 bases from J, the gap between germline ends came to 13 bases.

This clonotype has only a few counts. V gene TRBV3-1 combines with J gene TRBJ2-3; 9 nucleotides line up with TRBD1. The V segment lost 4 bases and the J segment 2 bases; nucleotides outside the gene matches: 7. This CDR3 comprises 16 residues. Germline CDR1 is LGHDT and CDR2 is YNNKEL (reference sequence). The DNA for the CDR3 is TGTGCCAGCAGCCGAGTCCGGGACAGGGACACAGATACGCAGTATTTT. This gives the protein CASSRVRDRDTDTQYF.

In its sample, this clonotype was seen a few times. This rearrangement joins TRBV6-5 to TRBJ2-3; 7 bases line up with TRBD2. The CDR3 contains 14 residues. V was pared by 3 bases and J by 5 bases, with 5 bases of the junction left unmatched. Germline lookup yields CDR1 MNHEY and CDR2 SVGAGI. CDR3 amino acids: CASSYGGEGDTQYF. The CDR3 DNA follows: TGTGCCAGCAGTTATGGGGGGGAGGGAGATACGCAGTATTTT.

The CDR3 bases are TGTGCCAGCAGCCCGAGGACAGGGAACTACGAGCAGTACTTC. It codes for CASSPRTGNYEQYF. The J gene is TRBJ2-7, the V gene TRBV7-9; the match to TRBD1 covers 8 bases. J was trimmed by 3 bases and V by 5 bases; bases with no gene match: 6. Per the germline V gene, CDR1 is SEHNR and CDR2 is FQNEAQ (reference sequence). CDR3 length: 14 amino acids.

This clonotype was seen a few times. This rearrangement joins TRBV12-3 or TRBV12-4 to TRBJ2-5, with 7 nucleotides matching TRBD1. The CDR3 length is 17 residues. V dropped 6 bases and J dropped 5; count of bases not matched to a gene: 18. CDR3 DNA: TGTGCCAGCAGCTCGGGGACAGACCTCGGGGCCCAGGAGACCCAGTACTTC. Protein: CASSSGTDLGAQETQYF.

The J gene is TRBJ2-7, the V gene TRBV4-1; 7 positions agree with TRBD2. J gave up 3 bases and V 4 bases, and 9 bases lay outside the gene matches. This CDR3 region has 15 residues. Germline V CDR1 and CDR2: MGHRA, YSYEKL. This chain's CDR3 is CASSPTLAEGYEQYF. In nucleotides, the CDR3 is TGCGCCAGCAGCCCGACCCTAGCGGAGGGCTACGAGCAGTACTTC.

This clonotype came up many times. The chain couples TRBV7-8 to TRBJ1-5; D unresolved. In germline, CDR1 is SGHVS, CDR2 FQNEAQ. This CDR3 spans 12 amino acids. V was clipped by 5 bases and J by 4 bases, with 6 bases between them. The DNA of the CDR3 is TGTGCCAGCAGCGTCAGAAATCAGCCCCAGCATTTT. It encodes CASSVRNQPQHF.

The chain combines TRBV28 with TRBJ2-7, with TRBD2 matching 10 bases. Germline trimming cut 7 bases from V and 6 bases from J; bases unmatched to any gene: 12. In germline, CDR1 is MDHEN, CDR2 SYDVKM. The CDR3 is made up of 15 amino acids. The CDR3 nucleotides are TGTGCCAGCACCCCCTGGGGGACTAGCGCGACCGAGCAGTACTTC. Translated, it gives CASTPWGTSATEQYF.

The V and J genes are TRBV6-2 or TRBV6-3 and TRBJ1-5; TRBD1 matches 10 bases. The CDR3 runs to 16 residues. The ends lost 6 bases at V and 4 bases at J; junction bases unmatched: 9. Germline V lookup: CDR1 MNHEY, CDR2 SVGEGT. The CDR3 region is CASSSLWGQGNQPQHF. CDR3 coding DNA: TGTGCCAGCAGCTCACTATGGGGACAGGGGAATCAGCCCCAGCATTTT.

This clonotype was found a few times. This rearrangement joins TRBV11-2 to TRBJ2-7; D is undetermined. The germline CDR1 and CDR2 sequences are SGHAT and FQNNGV. The CDR3 is made up of 13 amino acids. Trimming removed 1 base from V and 6 bases from J, with 10 bases in between. CDR3 sequence reads: CASSLAPHPEQYF. CDR3 DNA sequence: TGTGCCAGCAGCTTAGCTCCGCATCCCGAGCAGTACTTC.

The chain uses TRBV10-3 and TRBJ2-3; 8 bases fit TRBD1. The germline CDR1 and CDR2 sequences are ENHRY and SYGVKD. The length of the CDR3 is 18 residues. V shed 2 bases and J 3 bases; nucleotides not matched to a gene: 13. Here the CDR3 DNA reads TGTGCCATCAGTGAGGCGAGTCCAGGGGGCGGCGGGACAGATACGCAGTATTTT. Its translation: CAISEASPGGGGTDTQYF.

In its sample, this clonotype was seen many times. The chain links TRBV6-2 or TRBV6-3 to TRBJ2-4; the match to TRBD1 covers 7 bases. The germline V gene has CDR1 MNHEY and CDR2 SVGEGT. The CDR3 is 17 amino acids. With 2 bases clipped from V and 0 bases from J, the junction kept 7 bases outside the gene matches. The CDR3 sequence is CASSYPPGQLAKNIQYF. As DNA, the CDR3 is TGTGCCAGCAGTTACCCGCCGGGACAGCTAGCCAAAAACATTCAGTACTTC.

V is TRBV12-3 or TRBV12-4 and J is TRBJ2-7; no definite D call. This CDR3 has 12 amino acids. V dropped 6 bases and J dropped 4 bases, with 10 bases sitting between them. The CDR3 spells CASRAVKYEQYF. As DNA, the CDR3 is TGTGCCAGCAGAGCCGTGAAGTACGAGCAGTACTTC.

The rearrangement links TRBV18 to TRBJ2-2; 11 bases match TRBD2. The CDR3 has 17 residues. Germline CDR1 KGHSH, CDR2 LQKENI. Germline trimming cut 3 bases from V and 2 bases from J; bases unmatched to any gene: 5. In nucleotides, the CDR3 is TGTGCCAGCTCACCCTCACTAGCGGGAGTCAACACCGGGGAGCTGTTTTTT. Its translation is CASSPSLAGVNTGELFF.

This clonotype was seen a few times. V and J are TRBV5-6 and TRBJ2-7; D unresolved. Looked up from germline, CDR1 is SGHDT and CDR2 is YYEEEE. V was clipped by 4 bases and J by 3 bases, with 20 bases between them. This CDR3 has 16 amino acids. The CDR3 spells CASSNGIGQGFYEQYF. The CDR3 DNA follows: TGTGCCAGCAGCAACGGAATCGGGCAAGGATTCTACGAGCAGTACTTC.

For this clonotype: This may come from a read error, since a much larger clone is one base off. The genes are TRBV9 and TRBJ2-2; perhaps D is TRBD1 or TRBD2 (6 bases each). This CDR3 is built from 14 residues. The germline CDR1 and CDR2 sequences are SGDLS and YYNGEE. For the CDR3, the DNA is TGTGCCAGCAGCACCGAGACAGGCTGGGGGGAGCTGTATTTT. Amino acids: CASSTETGWGELYF.

This clonotype was picked up a small number of times. The gene calls are TRBV11-2 and TRBJ2-4; no firm D call. This CDR3 comprises 15 residues. Germline V gene lookup returns CDR1 SGHAT and CDR2 FQNNGV. Trimming pared 2 bases from V and 0 bases from J, leaving 8 bases between. CDR3 in DNA: TGTGCCAGCAGCTTACACACCCTAGCCAAAAACATTCAGTACTTC. Its translation is CASSLHTLAKNIQYF.